This TCR beta chain is from a study of cytomegalovirus exposure and HLA in healthy donors. Study-wide points: Some TCR beta chains (164 of them) were listed as cytomegalovirus-associated.

Per the germline V gene, CDR1 is SGHTA and CDR2 is FQGNSA. V was clipped by 11 bases and J by 4 bases; unmatched bases: 8. The CDR3 runs 13 residues. A multiplex PCR was run with 60 Vbeta primers and 13 Jbeta primers. Sequencing was performed with immunoSEQ multiplex PCR; in TCRdb, only in-frame clones are kept and a portion is missing. Altogether under 250,000 clones are present, roughly 85% being singletons, with the ten largest covering 1.8%. With respect to this clone: The antigen remains undetermined.

J is TRBJ2-1 and V is TRBV7-2, with 7 nucleotides matching TRBD1. Input material: PBMCs. The TCR sequence derives from a male donor in good health and CMV-seronegative. For the CDR3, the DNA is TGTGCCGGGGCCGGGACAGCATACAATGAGCAGTTCTTC. This sequence encodes CAGAGTAYNEQFF.